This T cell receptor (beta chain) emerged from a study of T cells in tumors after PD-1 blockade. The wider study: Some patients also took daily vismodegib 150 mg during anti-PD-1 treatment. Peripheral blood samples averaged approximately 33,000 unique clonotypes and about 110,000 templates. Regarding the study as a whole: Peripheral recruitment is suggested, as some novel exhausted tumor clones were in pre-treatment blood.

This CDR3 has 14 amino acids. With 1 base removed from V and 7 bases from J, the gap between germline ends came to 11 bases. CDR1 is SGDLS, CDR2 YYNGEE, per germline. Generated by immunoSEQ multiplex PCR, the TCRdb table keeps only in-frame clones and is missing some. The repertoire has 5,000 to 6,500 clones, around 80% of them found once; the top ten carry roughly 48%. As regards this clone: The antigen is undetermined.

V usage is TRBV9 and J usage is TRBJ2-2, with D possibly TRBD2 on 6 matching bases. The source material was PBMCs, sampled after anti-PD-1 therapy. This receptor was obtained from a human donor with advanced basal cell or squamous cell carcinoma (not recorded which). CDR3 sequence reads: CASSVSRRDGELFF. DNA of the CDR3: TGTGCCAGCAGCGTAAGTCGGAGGGACGGGGAGCTGTTTTTT.